These T cell receptor beta chains were read from a single sample in a study of blood T cells in healthy people across ages. TCRdb fed the 5' RACE reads into MiXCR, producing one record per CDR3 protein. The table shows approximately 1.5 million distinct CDR3 sequences, with roughly 43% occurring only once. The sample comprised blood. All receptors derive from a young woman in good health. Both conserved end residues are part of each CDR3. D genes are given only for firm matches. Size is omitted from some rows. Given values are once, few, many or a class for expanded clones.

clone_size j_call v_call d_call cdr3_aa cdr3_nt
NA TRBJ2-7 TRBV9 NA CASSSTASSYEQYF TGTGCCAGCAGTAGTACAGCCTCCTCCTACGAGCAGTACTTC
NA TRBJ1-2 TRBV7-2 TRBD1 CASSLQGEYGYTF TGTGCCAGCAGCTTACAGGGGGAATATGGCTACACCTTC
few TRBJ2-1 TRBV9 NA CASSVEKGGYNEQFF TGTGCCAGCAGCGTAGAGAAAGGAGGGTACAATGAGCAGTTCTTC
NA TRBJ2-5 TRBV24-1 NA CATSDAGETQYF TGTGCCACCAGTGACGCGGGAGAGACCCAGTACTTC
NA TRBJ2-7 TRBV28 TRBD1 CGTRGQGWNEQYF TGTGGAACCAGAGGACAGGGCTGGAACGAGCAGTACTTC
NA TRBJ2-4 TRBV6-1 TRBD1 CASTGDRGRLGIQYF TGTGCCAGCACTGGGGACAGGGGGCGACTGGGCATTCAGTACTTC
NA TRBJ2-1 TRBV7-2 NA CASSSGLPDNEQFF TGTGCCAGCAGCTCGGGACTTCCCGACAATGAGCAGTTCTTC
NA TRBJ2-1 TRBV5-1 NA CASSVDWGYNEQFF TGCGCCAGCAGCGTGGATTGGGGATACAATGAGCAGTTCTTC
NA TRBJ1-2 TRBV6-2/TRBV6-3 NA CASGTFYGYTF TGTGCCAGCGGGACATTCTATGGCTACACCTTC
few TRBJ1-2 TRBV7-2 TRBD1 CASSPRIPETGGYGYTF TGTGCCAGCAGCCCCCGAATCCCAGAGACAGGGGGCTATGGCTACACCTTC
NA TRBJ1-2 TRBV6-2/TRBV6-3 TRBD1 CASSDRERGYTF TGTGCCAGCAGTGACAGGGAAAGAGGCTACACCTTC
NA TRBJ1-2 TRBV24-1 NA CATSDFLGYTF TGTGCCACCAGTGACTTCCTAGGCTACACCTTC
NA TRBJ1-1 TRBV3-1 NA CASSPTGGSAEAFF TGTGCCAGCAGTCCGACTGGGGGAAGCGCTGAAGCTTTCTTT
NA TRBJ2-3 TRBV5-1 TRBD1 CASSYPGQITDTQYF TGCGCCAGCAGTTATCCGGGACAGATCACAGATACGCAGTATTTT
few TRBJ1-5 TRBV12-3/TRBV12-4 NA CASSSSVEQPQHF TGTGCCAGCAGTTCAAGCGTTGAGCAGCCCCAGCATTTT
few TRBJ2-5 TRBV5-1 NA CASSSLGGQETQYF TGCGCCAGCAGCTCCTTAGGGGGGCAAGAGACCCAGTACTTC
few TRBJ2-1 TRBV11-1 NA CASSLATRSSYNEQFF TGTGCCAGCAGCTTGGCTACTAGATCTTCCTACAATGAGCAGTTCTTC
NA TRBJ2-3 TRBV4-3 TRBD2 CASSQEIGTSGSSTDTQYF TGCGCCAGCAGCCAAGAAATCGGAACTAGCGGGAGTTCTACAGATACGCAGTATTTT
NA TRBJ1-2 TRBV14 NA CASSQSRRWDYGYTF TGTGCCAGCAGCCAATCTAGGAGATGGGACTATGGCTACACCTTC
NA TRBJ2-1 TRBV6-2/TRBV6-3 TRBD2 CASSYPTSVSYNEQFF TGTGCCAGCAGTTACCCCACTAGCGTCTCCTACAATGAGCAGTTCTTC
NA TRBJ2-7 TRBV5-5 TRBD2 CASSIGLAVPYEQYF TGTGCCAGCAGCATCGGACTAGCGGTTCCCTACGAGCAGTACTTC
NA TRBJ1-2 TRBV28 NA CASTAFYGYTF TGTGCCAGCACGGCTTTCTATGGCTACACCTTC
few TRBJ2-3 TRBV4-3 NA CASSQETETAATTDTQYF TGCGCCAGCAGCCAAGAGACCGAGACAGCAGCCACCACAGATACGCAGTATTTT
NA TRBJ2-2 TRBV20-1 TRBD1 CSAVRDRGNGELFF TGCAGTGCCGTCCGGGACAGGGGGAACGGGGAGCTGTTTTTT
NA TRBJ2-7 TRBV20-1 NA CIARGTVSSYEQYF TGCATTGCTAGGGGGACCGTGAGCTCCTACGAGCAGTACTTC
NA TRBJ2-1 TRBV6-6 NA CASLSEAYNEQFF TGTGCCAGCCTCTCGGAGGCGTACAATGAGCAGTTCTTC
NA TRBJ1-2 TRBV12-3/TRBV12-4 TRBD1 CASSYEGQGNYGYTF TGTGCCAGCAGTTACGAGGGACAGGGAAACTATGGCTACACCTTC
NA TRBJ1-2 TRBV10-3 NA CAISESVGRKDYGYTF TGTGCCATCAGTGAGTCGGTCGGCAGGAAAGACTATGGCTACACCTTC
NA TRBJ2-1 TRBV28 TRBD2 CASSSSGRGDNEQFF TGTGCCAGCAGTTCCAGCGGGAGGGGGGACAATGAGCAGTTCTTC
few TRBJ2-7 TRBV7-3 NA CASSLLGIYNEQYF TGTGCCAGCAGCTTACTGGGGATCTACAATGAGCAGTACTTC
NA TRBJ2-2 TRBV5-1 NA CASSAGTSAGELFF TGCGCCAGCAGCGCCGGGACCAGCGCCGGGGAGCTGTTTTTT
NA TRBJ1-5 TRBV3-1 NA CASSPLSAGLNQPQHF TGTGCCAGCAGCCCCTTATCCGCCGGCCTCAATCAGCCCCAGCATTTT
once TRBJ2-1 TRBV5-1 TRBD1 CASSSLGTAQETQFF TGCGCCAGCAGCTCCCTCGGGACAGCCCAGGAGACCCAGTTCTTC
NA TRBJ1-1 TRBV6-6 TRBD1 CASSLPTGAEAFF TGTGCCAGCAGTTTACCGACAGGGGCTGAAGCTTTCTTT
NA TRBJ2-5 TRBV7-2 TRBD2 CVSSFSGLGQVETQYF TGTGTCAGCAGCTTCTCGGGACTAGGGCAGGTGGAGACCCAGTACTTC